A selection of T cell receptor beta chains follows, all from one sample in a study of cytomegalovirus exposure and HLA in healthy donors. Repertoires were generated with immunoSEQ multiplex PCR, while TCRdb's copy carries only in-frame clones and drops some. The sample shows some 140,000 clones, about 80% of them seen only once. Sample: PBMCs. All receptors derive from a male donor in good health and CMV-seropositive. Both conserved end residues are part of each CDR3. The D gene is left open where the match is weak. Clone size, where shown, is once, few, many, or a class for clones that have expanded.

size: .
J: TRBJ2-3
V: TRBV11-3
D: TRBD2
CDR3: CASSLRTAGGQDTQYF
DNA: TGTGCCAGCAGCCTAAGGACGGCGGGAGGGCAAGATACGCAGTATTTT

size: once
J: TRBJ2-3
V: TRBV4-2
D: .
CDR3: CASSQRRGSPDTQYF
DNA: TGTGCCAGCAGCCAACGGAGGGGAAGTCCAGATACGCAGTATTTT

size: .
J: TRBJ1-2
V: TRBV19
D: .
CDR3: CASNPREGGLNYGYTF
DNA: TGTGCCAGTAACCCCAGGGAGGGGGGACTTAACTATGGCTACACCTTC

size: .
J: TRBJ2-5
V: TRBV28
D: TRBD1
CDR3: CASGPGQGETQYF
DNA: TGTGCCAGCGGCCCGGGACAGGGGGAGACCCAGTACTTC

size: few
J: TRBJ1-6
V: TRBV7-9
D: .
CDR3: CASSLEGLTAQPGNSPLHF
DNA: TGTGCCAGCAGCTTAGAGGGGCTGACAGCCCAACCGGGTAATTCACCCCTCCACTTT

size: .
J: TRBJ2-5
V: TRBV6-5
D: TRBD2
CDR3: CASSSRLAGVQETQYF
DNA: TGTGCCAGCAGTTCCCGACTAGCGGGGGTACAAGAGACCCAGTACTTC

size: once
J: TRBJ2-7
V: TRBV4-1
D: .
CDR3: CASSQENRDTHEQYF
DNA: TGCGCCAGCAGCCAAGAGAACCGGGACACCCACGAGCAGTACTTC

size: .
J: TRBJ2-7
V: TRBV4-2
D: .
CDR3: CASSQDRVAGEQYF
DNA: TGTGCCAGCAGCCAAGATCGAGTAGCTGGTGAGCAGTACTTC

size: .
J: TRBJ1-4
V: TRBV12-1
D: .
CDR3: CASSPNRDRVKKGTNEKLFF
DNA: TGTGCCAGCAGCCCCAATAGGGACAGGGTTAAGAAAGGGACAAATGAAAAACTGTTTTTT

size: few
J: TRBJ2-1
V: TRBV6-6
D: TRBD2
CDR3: CASSYSGLAGAGEQFF
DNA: TGTGCCAGCAGTTACTCAGGCCTAGCGGGAGCCGGTGAGCAGTTCTTC

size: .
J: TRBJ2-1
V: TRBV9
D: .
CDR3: CASLRDYNEQFF
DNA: TGTGCCAGTCTCCGGGACTACAATGAGCAGTTCTTC

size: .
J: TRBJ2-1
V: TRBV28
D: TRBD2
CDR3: CASSTGTSGSNEQFF
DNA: TGTGCCAGCAGTACCGGGACTAGCGGGAGCAATGAGCAGTTCTTC

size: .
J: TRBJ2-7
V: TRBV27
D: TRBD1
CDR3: CASRRTAGGGEQYF
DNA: TGTGCCAGCAGGCGGACGGCAGGGGGCGGAGAGCAGTACTTC

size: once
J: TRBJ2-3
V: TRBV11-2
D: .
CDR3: CASSLEFQSTDTQYF
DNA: TGTGCCAGCAGCTTAGAATTCCAGAGCACAGATACGCAGTATTTT

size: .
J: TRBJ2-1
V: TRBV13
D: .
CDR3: CASSPPRVGGEQFF
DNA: TGTGCCAGCAGCCCGCCCCGGGTGGGGGGTGAGCAGTTCTTC

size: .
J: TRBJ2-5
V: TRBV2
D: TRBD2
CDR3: CASSRGGYETQYF
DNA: TGTGCCAGCAGTCGCGGGGGTTATGAGACCCAGTACTTC

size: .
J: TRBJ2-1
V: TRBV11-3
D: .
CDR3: CASSLAGANYNEQFF
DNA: TGTGCCAGCAGCTTAGCGGGAGCCAACTACAATGAGCAGTTCTTC

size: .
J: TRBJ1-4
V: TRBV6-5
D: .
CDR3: CASSPSGWDEKLFF
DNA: TGTGCCAGCTCGCCCTCAGGGTGGGATGAAAAACTGTTTTTT

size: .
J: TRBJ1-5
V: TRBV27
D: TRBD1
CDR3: CASSLVAGGFGNQPQHF
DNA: TGTGCCAGCAGTTTGGTGGCAGGGGGTTTTGGCAATCAGCCCCAGCATTTT

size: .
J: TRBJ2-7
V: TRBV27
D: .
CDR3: CASSHTGRGWYEQYF
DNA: TGTGCCAGCAGCCACACCGGCAGGGGCTGGTACGAGCAGTACTTC

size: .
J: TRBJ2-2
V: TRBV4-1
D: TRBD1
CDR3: CASSHTERGTDGELFF
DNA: TGCGCCAGCAGCCACACAGAGAGAGGGACAGACGGGGAGCTGTTTTTT

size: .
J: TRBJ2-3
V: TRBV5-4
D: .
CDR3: CASSLFTDTQYF
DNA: TGTGCCAGCAGCCTTTTCACAGATACGCAGTATTTT

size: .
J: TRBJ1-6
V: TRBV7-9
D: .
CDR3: CASSSLRDTGSPLHF
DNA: TGTGCCAGCAGCTCACTCCGGGACACGGGTTCACCCCTCCACTTT

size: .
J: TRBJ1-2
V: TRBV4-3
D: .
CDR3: CASSQDSRGYGYTF
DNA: TGCGCCAGCAGCCAAGATTCACGCGGCTATGGCTACACCTTC

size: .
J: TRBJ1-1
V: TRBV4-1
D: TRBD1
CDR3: CASSRAPGTARTEAFF
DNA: TGCGCCAGCAGCCGAGCCCCCGGGACAGCTCGCACTGAAGCTTTCTTT

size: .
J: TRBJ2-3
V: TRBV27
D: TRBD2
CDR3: CASSLLPSGGGTDTQYF
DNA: TGTGCCAGCAGTTTATTGCCTAGCGGGGGAGGGACAGATACGCAGTATTTT

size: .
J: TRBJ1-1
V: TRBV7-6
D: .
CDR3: CASSPEGYTEAFF
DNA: TGTGCCAGCAGCCCGGAGGGATACACTGAAGCTTTCTTT

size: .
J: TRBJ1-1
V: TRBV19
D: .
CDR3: CASSLGATEAFF
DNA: TGTGCCAGTAGTCTGGGAGCCACTGAAGCTTTCTTT

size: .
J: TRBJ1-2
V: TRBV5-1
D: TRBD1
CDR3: CASSFRTGGLGGYTF
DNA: TGCGCCAGCAGCTTTAGGACAGGGGGGTTAGGTGGCTACACCTTC

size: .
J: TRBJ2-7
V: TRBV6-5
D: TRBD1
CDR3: CASSYATGGSYEQYF
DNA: TGTGCCAGCAGTTACGCAACAGGGGGCTCCTACGAGCAGTACTTC

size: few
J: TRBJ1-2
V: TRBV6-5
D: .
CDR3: CASRSTGGSGYGYTF
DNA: TGTGCCAGCAGGTCGACAGGAGGTAGTGGCTATGGCTACACCTTC

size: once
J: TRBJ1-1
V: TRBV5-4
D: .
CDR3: CASSGQGWLGTEAFF
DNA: TGTGCCAGCAGCGGTCAGGGGTGGTTAGGTACTGAAGCTTTCTTT

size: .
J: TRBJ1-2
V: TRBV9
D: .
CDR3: CASSVGLPAGDTNYGYTF
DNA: TGTGCCAGCAGCGTAGGCCTTCCAGCAGGGGATACTAACTATGGCTACACCTTC

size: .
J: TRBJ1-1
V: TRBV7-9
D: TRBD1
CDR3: CASSLGQGVSNTEAFF
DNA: TGTGCCAGCAGCCTCGGACAGGGGGTTTCGAACACTGAAGCTTTCTTT

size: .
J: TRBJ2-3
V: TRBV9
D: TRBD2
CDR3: CASSVGGASGSTDTQYF
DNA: TGTGCCAGCAGCGTAGGGGGGGCTAGCGGGAGTACAGATACGCAGTATTTT

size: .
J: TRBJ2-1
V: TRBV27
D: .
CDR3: CASSLGAGLEQFF
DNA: TGTGCCAGCAGTTTAGGTGCGGGGCTTGAGCAGTTCTTC

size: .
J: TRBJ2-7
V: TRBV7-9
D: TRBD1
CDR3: CSSSPRDRGSYEQYF
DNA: TGTTCCAGCAGCCCCCGGGACAGGGGTTCCTACGAGCAGTACTTC

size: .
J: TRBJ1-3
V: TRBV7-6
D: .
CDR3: CASSALGTSSGNTIYF
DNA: TGTGCCAGCAGCGCCCTAGGGACTAGCTCTGGAAACACCATATATTTT

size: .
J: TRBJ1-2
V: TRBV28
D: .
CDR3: CASSLAGHGYTF
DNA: TGTGCCAGCAGTTTAGCAGGGCATGGCTACACCTTC

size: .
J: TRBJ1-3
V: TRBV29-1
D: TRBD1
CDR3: CSVEEGTAGNTIYF
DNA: TGCAGCGTTGAAGAAGGGACAGCTGGAAACACCATATATTTT

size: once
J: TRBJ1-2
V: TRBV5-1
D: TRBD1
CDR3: CASSLVGTDGYTF
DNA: TGCGCCAGCAGCTTGGTTGGGACAGATGGCTACACCTTC

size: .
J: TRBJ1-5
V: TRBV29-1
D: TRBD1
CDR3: CSVDTGDSNQPQHF
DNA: TGCAGCGTCGACACAGGGGATAGCAATCAGCCCCAGCATTTT

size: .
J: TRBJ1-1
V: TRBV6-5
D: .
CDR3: CASSRGLGPEAFF
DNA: TGTGCCAGCAGCCGAGGGTTAGGACCTGAAGCTTTCTTT

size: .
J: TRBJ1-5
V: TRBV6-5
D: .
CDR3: CASSEWGRNQPQHF
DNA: TGTGCCAGCAGTGAATGGGGCAGGAATCAGCCCCAGCATTTT

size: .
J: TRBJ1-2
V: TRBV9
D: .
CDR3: CASSKYSRGGSGLGYTF
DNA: TGTGCCAGCAGCAAATACTCTAGGGGGGGTTCGGGCCTTGGCTACACCTTC

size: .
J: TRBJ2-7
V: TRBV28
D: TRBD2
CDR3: CASSLRPSGYVYEQYF
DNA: TGTGCCAGCAGTTTACGTCCTAGCGGGTATGTCTACGAGCAGTACTTC

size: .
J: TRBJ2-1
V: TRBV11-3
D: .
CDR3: CASSFGLYNEQFF
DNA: TGTGCCAGCAGCTTTGGACTTTACAATGAGCAGTTCTTC

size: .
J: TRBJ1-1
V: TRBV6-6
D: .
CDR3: CATRTVLSEAFF
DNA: TGTGCCACCAGGACAGTACTTTCTGAAGCTTTCTTT

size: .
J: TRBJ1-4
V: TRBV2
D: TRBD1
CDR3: CASSAGQGEDEKLFF
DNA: TGTGCCAGCAGTGCCGGACAGGGTGAGGATGAAAAACTGTTTTTT

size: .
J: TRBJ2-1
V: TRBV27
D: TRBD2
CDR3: CASRDHGTSGDSSYNEQFF
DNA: TGTGCCAGCAGGGACCACGGGACTAGCGGGGACAGCTCCTACAATGAGCAGTTCTTC

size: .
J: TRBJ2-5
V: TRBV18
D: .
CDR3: CASSFNRGGGGKKFQETQYF
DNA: TGTGCCAGCTCATTCAACAGGGGAGGTGGTGGTAAGAAATTCCAAGAGACCCAGTACTTC